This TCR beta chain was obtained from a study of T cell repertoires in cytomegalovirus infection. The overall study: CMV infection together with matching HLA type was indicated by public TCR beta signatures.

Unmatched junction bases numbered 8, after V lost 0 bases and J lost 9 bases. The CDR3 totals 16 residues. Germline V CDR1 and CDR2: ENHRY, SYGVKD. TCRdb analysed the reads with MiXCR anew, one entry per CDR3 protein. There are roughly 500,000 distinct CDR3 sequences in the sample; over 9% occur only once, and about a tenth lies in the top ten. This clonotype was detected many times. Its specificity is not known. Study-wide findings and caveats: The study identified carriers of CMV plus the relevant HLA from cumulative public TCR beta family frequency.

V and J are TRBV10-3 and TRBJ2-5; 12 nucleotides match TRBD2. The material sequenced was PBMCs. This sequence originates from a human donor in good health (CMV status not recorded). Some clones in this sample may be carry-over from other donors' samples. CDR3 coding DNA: TGTGCCATCAGTGAGTCAGCTAGCGGGGGGGCTGAGTCCCAGTACTTC. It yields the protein CAISESASGGAESQYF.